The 21 T cell receptor beta chains in this list originate from one sample, sequenced in a study of cytomegalovirus exposure and HLA in healthy donors. PCR amplification relied on 60 Vbeta primers (plus 13 Jbeta primers). Clones were read by immunoSEQ multiplex PCR, and TCRdb kept only the in-frame ones, dropping some. The table has about 130,000 clones, roughly 78% seen once. Sequencing was carried out using PBMCs. These receptor sequences come from a man between 40 and 49 years old in good health and CMV-seropositive.

A few counts support this clone. The V call is TRBV27, the J call TRBJ2-1; 9 bases align to TRBD2. The CDR3 spans 15 residues. Trimming cost V 6 bases and J 6 bases; bases outside gene matches: 9. From germline, CDR1 is MNHEY and CDR2 SMNVEV (reference sequence). In nucleotides, the CDR3 is TGTGCCAGCAGCTTCGGGACTAGCCCGTCCAATGAGCAGTTCTTC. Protein sequence: CASSFGTSPSNEQFF.

V gene TRBV10-3 combines with J gene TRBJ2-7; a weak D match, TRBD1 (5 bases). Germline CDR1 ENHRY, CDR2 SYGVKD. V lost 10 bases, J lost 6 bases, and 13 bases lay in between. This CDR3 has 11 residues. The CDR3 protein is CATRTDTEQYF. In DNA form, the CDR3 reads TGTGCCACTAGGACGGACACCGAGCAGTACTTC.

The J gene is TRBJ1-5, the V gene TRBV10-3, with 9 bases lining up with TRBD1. The V and J ends lost 10 bases and 3 bases, in that order; junction bases with no gene match: 7. In germline, CDR1 is ENHRY, CDR2 SYGVKD. CDR3 size: 14 residues. CDR3 sequence: CATQGAIDNQPQHF. CDR3 DNA sequence: TGTGCCACACAGGGGGCGATTGACAATCAGCCCCAGCATTTT.

This sequence joins TRBV27 and TRBJ1-2; no definite D call. The CDR3 consists of 16 residues. V dropped 11 bases and J dropped 4 bases, with 26 bases sitting between them. The germline gives CDR1 MNHEY, CDR2 SMNVEV (reference sequence). The chain's CDR3 is CASQSRGVPFGYGYTF. CDR3 DNA: TGTGCCTCCCAGTCCCGGGGTGTCCCCTTTGGCTATGGCTACACCTTC.

The V call is TRBV2, the J call TRBJ2-7; 8 bases are shared with TRBD1. This CDR3 is 13 amino acids long. Trimming at V came to 9 bases and at J to 7 bases, leaving 11 bases not matched to a gene. Germline V gene sequence: CDR1 SNHLY, CDR2 FYNNEI. The CDR3 loop is CASSQGAGGEQYF. For the CDR3, the DNA is TGTGCCAGTTCCCAGGGGGCAGGTGGTGAGCAGTACTTC. The entire variable domain, with the rest obtained from reference TRBV2 and TRBJ2-7, is as follows: EPEVTQTPSHQVTQMGQEVILRCVPISNHLYFYWYRQILGQKVEFLVSFYNNEISEKSEIFDDQFSVERPDGSNFTLKIRSTKLEDSAMYFCASSQGAGGEQYFGPGTRLTVT.

There are a few counts of this clone. The chain combines TRBV19 with TRBJ2-1; 7 nucleotides align to TRBD2. The V gene's germline CDR1 is LNHDA and CDR2 SQIVND (reference sequence). The CDR3 runs 17 residues. V was clipped by 0 bases and J by 3 bases; unmatched bases: 8. In DNA, the CDR3 is TGTGCCAGTAGTATAGATCTCCCTAGCGGAATCTACAATGAGCAGTTCTTC. Its translation is CASSIDLPSGIYNEQFF.

The gene calls are TRBV23-1 and TRBJ1-2; D unresolved. TRBV23-1 is an ORF; its function is uncertain. The CDR3 length is 15 residues. Trimming stripped 4 bases from V and 2 bases from J, with 14 bases between. CDR3 in amino acids: CASSPLRSRNYGYTF. The CDR3, as DNA: TGCGCCAGCAGTCCCCTCCGGAGCCGGAACTATGGCTACACCTTC.

This rearrangement joins TRBV19 to TRBJ2-7; D possibly corresponds to TRBD1 (5 bases). CDR3 length equals 13 residues. V shed 1 base and J shed 3 bases, with 7 bases lying between them. The germline V gene encodes CDR1 LNHDA and CDR2 SQIVND (reference sequence). The CDR3 nucleotides are TGTGCCAGTAGTATAGGACAGAACTACGAGCAGTACTTC. Translation: CASSIGQNYEQYF.

This sequence joins TRBV30 and TRBJ2-7; 12 bases align to TRBD2. The CDR3 contains 15 residues. Germline lookup yields CDR1 GTSNPN and CDR2 SVGIG (reference sequence). V lost 0 bases to trimming and J lost 2 bases; unmatched junction nucleotides: 2. CDR3 region: CAWSVGLAGPYEQYF. DNA of the CDR3: TGTGCCTGGAGTGTAGGACTAGCGGGGCCCTACGAGCAGTACTTC.

The chain has TRBV28 and TRBJ2-2; 9 bases are a match to TRBD2. CDR3 length: 16 residues. CDR1 MDHEN and CDR2 SYDVKM come from the germline V gene. V was clipped by 2 bases and J by 7 bases; unmatched bases: 8. The CDR3 region is CASSLTWTSVGGELFF. As DNA, the CDR3 is TGTGCCAGCAGTTTAACCTGGACTAGCGTAGGCGGGGAGCTGTTTTTT.

The V call is TRBV6-4, the J call TRBJ1-1, with unresolved D. Between the trimmed V and J ends, which lost 6 bases and 0 bases, there was a span of 8 bases. Germline lookup yields CDR1 MRHNA and CDR2 SNTAGT. The CDR3 totals 13 residues. CDR3 DNA: TGTGCCAGCAGCAACAGCTTGAACACTGAAGCTTTCTTT. The encoded protein is CASSNSLNTEAFF.

V is TRBV10-3 and J is TRBJ1-1; 7 nucleotides line up with TRBD1. Trimming at V came to 9 bases and at J to 0 bases, leaving 7 bases not matched to a gene. CDR1 is ENHRY, CDR2 SYGVKD, per germline. The CDR3 has 14 amino acids. CDR3 amino acids: CAMSLDRMNTEAFF. CDR3 in DNA: TGTGCCATGTCACTGGACAGGATGAACACTGAAGCTTTCTTT.

The rearrangement uses TRBV10-1 and TRBJ2-7; 8 bases are shared with TRBD2. The CDR3 sequence is 16 residues long. V dropped 0 bases and J dropped 0; count of bases not matched to a gene: 4. The V gene's germline CDR1 is WNHNN and CDR2 SYGVQD (reference sequence). CDR3 residues: CASSESIAGSSYEQYF. The CDR3 DNA sequence: TGCGCCAGCAGTGAGTCTATAGCGGGGAGCTCCTACGAGCAGTACTTC.

The CDR3 protein is CASIPRGDLRRQFF. In DNA form, the CDR3 reads TGTGCCAGCATCCCCCGGGGAGATCTTAGGAGGCAGTTCTTC. The chain employs TRBV27 and TRBJ2-1; possibly TRBD2 for D (5 bases). Per the germline V gene, CDR1 is MNHEY and CDR2 is SMNVEV (reference sequence). V was shortened by 7 bases and J by 12 bases, with 22 bases between the two germline ends. The CDR3 covers 14 residues.

V gene TRBV6-5 combines with J gene TRBJ2-7, with 7 bases that match TRBD1. The germline V gene encodes CDR1 MNHEY and CDR2 SVGAGI. Losses at the gene ends were 6 bases for V and 0 bases for J; bases not matched to a gene: 8. CDR3 size: 15 residues. As DNA, the CDR3 is TGTGCCAGCAGACCCTGGACAGGCATCTCCTACGAGCAGTACTTC. Translating gives CASRPWTGISYEQYF.

This rearrangement joins TRBV27 to TRBJ1-4; 10 bases are a match to TRBD1. The CDR3 is 14 amino acids. Germline values: CDR1 MNHEY, CDR2 SMNVEV (reference sequence). V shed 6 bases, J shed 7 bases, and the junction held 5 bases outside the gene matches. Written as DNA, the CDR3 is TGTGCCAGCAGCAGAGGGACAGGGGTTGAAAAACTGTTTTTT. Translation: CASSRGTGVEKLFF.

This rearrangement joins TRBV19 to TRBJ1-1; D not resolved. This CDR3 spans 13 amino acids. Germline-derived CDR1 and CDR2 are LNHDA and SQIVND (reference sequence). Trimming took 6 bases from V and 4 from J, leaving 12 bases between them. The chain's CDR3 is CASSPDPSTEAFF. CDR3 nucleotides: TGTGCCAGTAGCCCAGATCCTAGCACTGAAGCTTTCTTT. Filled out from reference TRBV19 and TRBJ1-1, the complete variable domain reads DGGITQSPKYLFRKEGQNVTLSCEQNLNHDAMYWYRQDPGQGLRLIYYSQIVNDFQKGDIAEGYSVSREKKESFPLTVTSAQKNPTAFYLCASSPDPSTEAFFGQGTRLTVV.

Remarks on this clone: This CDR3 is also generated by other DNA sequences in the sample. This sequence joins TRBV18 and TRBJ1-5, with D perhaps TRBD1 (5 bases). Deletions cut 0 bases from V and 4 bases from J, with 10 bases between. The CDR3 spans 15 residues. Germline CDR1 reads KGHSH; CDR2 reads LQKENI. CDR3 nucleotide sequence: TGTGCCAGCTCACCACCCGGGGGGGAGAATCAGCCCCAGCATTTT. This sequence encodes CASSPPGGENQPQHF.

This chain connects TRBV28 to TRBJ2-1; 7 nucleotides align to TRBD1. Germline CDR1 and CDR2: MDHEN and SYDVKM. CDR3 length: 14 amino acids. The trim removed 7 bases at V and 2 bases at J, leaving 5 bases unmatched. The CDR3 loop reads CASIPDRAYNEQFF. In DNA form, the CDR3 reads TGTGCCAGCATCCCAGACAGGGCCTACAATGAGCAGTTCTTC.

The chain carries TRBV4-2 and TRBJ1-6; D is undetermined. Germline CDR1 LGHNA, CDR2 YNFKEQ. The CDR3 is 15 residues long. V lost 4 bases, J lost 8 bases, and 15 bases lay in between. The CDR3 loop reads CASSPQRGTDSPLHF. The DNA of the CDR3 is TGTGCCAGCAGCCCCCAACGGGGTACGGATTCACCCCTCCACTTT.

This clone was counted a few times. The CDR3 sequence is CASSITRYGYTF. The CDR3 DNA sequence: TGTGCCAGTAGTATAACGAGATACGGCTACACCTTC. The chain joins TRBV19 to TRBJ1-2; no definite D call. V gave up 2 bases and J gave up 8 bases, with 9 bases separating them. In germline, CDR1 is LNHDA, CDR2 SQIVND (reference sequence). The CDR3 spans 12 residues.